This T cell receptor (beta chain) originates from a study of blood T cell repertoires in COVID-19. Germline CDR1 reads SGHTA; CDR2 reads FQGNSA. The length of the CDR3 is 17 residues. The J segment lost 2 bases and the V segment lost 1 base, leaving 9 bases of the junction unmatched. The sample holds one count of this clone. The sample holds other DNA sequences that translate to the same CDR3. TCRdb's table, derived via immunoSEQ multiplex PCR, lists solely in-frame clones and lacks some. The sample comprises about 180,000 clones, 88% of which are singletons, and around 9.5% rests with the top ten. Assignments of participants to cohorts depended upon their own reported clinical history. Two negative PCRs, clearance, or symptom resolution were required of recovered Cohort 3 donors.

What was sequenced was PBMCs or T cells enriched from blood (not recorded which). The rearrangement joins TRBV7-2 to TRBJ2-7; the match to TRBD1 covers 9 bases. The clonotype comes from a young woman who had recovered from COVID-19. The CDR3 region is CASSLGGWTGATYEQYF. Here the CDR3 DNA reads TGTGCCAGCAGCTTAGGGGGGTGGACAGGGGCCACCTACGAGCAGTACTTC.